This T cell receptor (beta chain) was documented in a study of OX40 agonist ivuxolimab in advanced cancers. On the study more broadly: The treatment was a fully human IgG2 OX40 agonist, ivuxolimab. Participants averaged about 60 years of age (range roughly 23 to 80) and were about 85% male.

TCRdb keeps only in-frame clones here, not all; method: immunoSEQ multiplex PCR. The table shows around 35,000 clones, with 65% to 80% occurring only once. Per the germline V gene, CDR1 is SGDLS and CDR2 is YYNGEE. The J segment lost 5 bases and the V segment lost 0 bases, leaving 0 bases of the junction unmatched. The CDR3 runs to 15 residues. Peripheral blood came from all dose cohorts at three timepoints. The chain recombines TRBV9 with TRBJ2-2, with TRBD2 identical over 11 bases. This clonotype originated in an adult with an advanced solid tumor such as melanoma, head and neck, liver or kidney cancer. Sample: CD4+ or CD8+ T cells sorted from blood, taken in a trial of the OX40 agonist ivuxolimab. For the CDR3, the DNA is TGTGCCAGCAGCGTAGGACTAGCGGGGACCGGGGAGCTGTTTTTT. Its protein product is CASSVGLAGTGELFF.